This T cell receptor beta chain emerged from a study of blood T cell repertoires in COVID-19. Study overall: Acute and convalescent COVID-19 samples came from the United States, Italy and Spain. Sources were T cells, B-cell-depleted T cells, or PBMCs; the material itself was cDNA or gDNA.

In the original workflow: Amplification of reference gene primers provided the estimated nucleated cell counts. TCRdb's copy holds only in-frame clones and misses some; the assay was immunoSEQ multiplex PCR. V and J calls and clone size come straight from that table; D and trimming were deduced from the DNA. The profile shows under 150,000 clones, 84% of them singletons. This receptor was obtained from a middle-aged woman with acute or convalescent COVID-19. The sample taken for sequencing was peripheral blood.

The CDR3 spells CSVEQGGNEQFF. The CDR3 region has the DNA TGCAGCGTTGAACAAGGGGGCAATGAGCAGTTCTTC. The V call is TRBV29-1, the J call TRBJ2-1; D possibly corresponds to TRBD1 (6 bases). The length of the CDR3 is 12 residues. The V gene lost 2 bases and the J gene lost 6 bases, with 8 bases spanning the gap. In germline, CDR1 is SQVTM, CDR2 ANQGSEA.